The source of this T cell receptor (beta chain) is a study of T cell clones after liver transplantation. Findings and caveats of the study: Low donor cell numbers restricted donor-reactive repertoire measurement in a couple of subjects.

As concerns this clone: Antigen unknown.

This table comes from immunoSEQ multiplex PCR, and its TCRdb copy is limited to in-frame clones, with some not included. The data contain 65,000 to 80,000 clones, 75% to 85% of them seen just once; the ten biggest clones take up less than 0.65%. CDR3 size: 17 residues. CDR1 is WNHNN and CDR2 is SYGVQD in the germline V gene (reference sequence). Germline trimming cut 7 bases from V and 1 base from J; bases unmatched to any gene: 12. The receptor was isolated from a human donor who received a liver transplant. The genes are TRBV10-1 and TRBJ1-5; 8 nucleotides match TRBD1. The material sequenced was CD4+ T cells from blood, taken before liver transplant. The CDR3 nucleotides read TGCGCCAGCACCCTACTAATGGACAGGGAAAGCAATCAGCCCCAGCATTTT. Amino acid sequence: CASTLLMDRESNQPQHF.